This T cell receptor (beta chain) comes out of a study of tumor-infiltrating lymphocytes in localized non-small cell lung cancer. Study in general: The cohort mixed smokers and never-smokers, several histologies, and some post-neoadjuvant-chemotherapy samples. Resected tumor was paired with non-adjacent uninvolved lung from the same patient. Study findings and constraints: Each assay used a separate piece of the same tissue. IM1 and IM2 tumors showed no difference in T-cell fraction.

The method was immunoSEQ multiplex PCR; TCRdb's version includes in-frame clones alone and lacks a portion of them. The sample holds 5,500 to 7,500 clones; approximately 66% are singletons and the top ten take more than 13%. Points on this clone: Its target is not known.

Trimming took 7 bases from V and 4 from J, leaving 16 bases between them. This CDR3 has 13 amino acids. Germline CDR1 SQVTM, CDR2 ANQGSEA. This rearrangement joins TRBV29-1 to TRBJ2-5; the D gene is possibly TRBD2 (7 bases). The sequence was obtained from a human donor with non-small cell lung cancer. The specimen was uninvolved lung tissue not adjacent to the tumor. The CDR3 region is CSARGGVSETQYF. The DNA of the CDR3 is TGCAGCGCCCGAGGGGGGGTATCAGAGACCCAGTACTTC.